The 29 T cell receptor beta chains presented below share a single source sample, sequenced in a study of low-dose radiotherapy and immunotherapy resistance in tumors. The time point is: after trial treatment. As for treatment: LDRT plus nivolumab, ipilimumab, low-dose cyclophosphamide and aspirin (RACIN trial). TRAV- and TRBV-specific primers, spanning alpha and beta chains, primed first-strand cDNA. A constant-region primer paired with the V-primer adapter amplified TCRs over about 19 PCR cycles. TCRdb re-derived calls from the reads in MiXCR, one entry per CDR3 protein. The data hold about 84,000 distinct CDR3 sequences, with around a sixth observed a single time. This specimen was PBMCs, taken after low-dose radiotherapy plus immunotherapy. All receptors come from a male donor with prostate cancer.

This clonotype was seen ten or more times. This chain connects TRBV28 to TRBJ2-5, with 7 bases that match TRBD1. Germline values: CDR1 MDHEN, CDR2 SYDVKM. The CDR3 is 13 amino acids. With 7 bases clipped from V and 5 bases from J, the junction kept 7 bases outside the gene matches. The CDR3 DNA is TGTGCCAGCATGAGGGGGCGCATGGAGACCCAGTACTTC. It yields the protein CASMRGRMETQYF.

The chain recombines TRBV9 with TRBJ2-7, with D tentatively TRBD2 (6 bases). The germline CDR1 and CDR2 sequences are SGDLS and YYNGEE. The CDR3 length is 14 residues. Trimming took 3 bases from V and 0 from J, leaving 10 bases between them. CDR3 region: CASSDGRGSYEQYF. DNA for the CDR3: TGTGCCAGCAGCGACGGGAGAGGCTCCTACGAGCAGTACTTC.

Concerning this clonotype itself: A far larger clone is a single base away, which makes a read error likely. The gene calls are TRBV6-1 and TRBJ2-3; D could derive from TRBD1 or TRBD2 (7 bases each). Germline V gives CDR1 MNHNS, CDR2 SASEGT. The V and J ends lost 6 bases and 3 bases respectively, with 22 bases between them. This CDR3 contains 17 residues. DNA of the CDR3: TGTGCCAGCAGCTCAAAAGGCCGGGAGGACAGGACAGATACGCAGTATTTT. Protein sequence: CASSSKGREDRTDTQYF.

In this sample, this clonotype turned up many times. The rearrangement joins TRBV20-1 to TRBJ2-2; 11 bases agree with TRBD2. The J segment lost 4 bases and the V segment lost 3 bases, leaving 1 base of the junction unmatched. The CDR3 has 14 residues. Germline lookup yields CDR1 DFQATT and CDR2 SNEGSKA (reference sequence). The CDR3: CSARGLAVTGELFF. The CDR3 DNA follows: TGCAGTGCTAGGGGACTAGCGGTCACCGGGGAGCTGTTTTTT.

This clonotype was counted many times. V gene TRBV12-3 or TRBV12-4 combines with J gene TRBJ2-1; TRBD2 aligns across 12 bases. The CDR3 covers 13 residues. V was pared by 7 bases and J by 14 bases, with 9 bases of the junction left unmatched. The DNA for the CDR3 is TGTGCCAGCATTAGAACCGGACTAGCGGGAAAGTTCTTC. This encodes CASIRTGLAGKFF.

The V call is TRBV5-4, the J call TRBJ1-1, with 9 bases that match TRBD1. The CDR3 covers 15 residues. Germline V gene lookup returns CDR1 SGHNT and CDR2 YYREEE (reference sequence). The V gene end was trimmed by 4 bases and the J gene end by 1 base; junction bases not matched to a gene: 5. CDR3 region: CASSPQGAGNTEAFF. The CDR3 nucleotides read TGTGCCAGCAGCCCACAGGGGGCGGGGAACACTGAAGCTTTCTTT.

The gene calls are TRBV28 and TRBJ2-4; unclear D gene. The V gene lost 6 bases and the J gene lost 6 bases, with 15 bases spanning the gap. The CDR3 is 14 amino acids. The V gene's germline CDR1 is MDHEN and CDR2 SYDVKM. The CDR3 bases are TGTGCCAGCAGGGACCCAGCATGGGGAAACATTCAGTACTTC. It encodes CASRDPAWGNIQYF.

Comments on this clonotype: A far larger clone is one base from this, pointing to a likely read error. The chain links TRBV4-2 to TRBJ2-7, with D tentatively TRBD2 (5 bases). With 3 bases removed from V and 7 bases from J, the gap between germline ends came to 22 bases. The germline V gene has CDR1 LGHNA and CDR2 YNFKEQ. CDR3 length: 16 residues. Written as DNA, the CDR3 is TGTGCCAGCAGCCACTTTACTAGTAACTCCTACAATGAGCAGTACTTC. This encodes CASSHFTSNSYNEQYF.

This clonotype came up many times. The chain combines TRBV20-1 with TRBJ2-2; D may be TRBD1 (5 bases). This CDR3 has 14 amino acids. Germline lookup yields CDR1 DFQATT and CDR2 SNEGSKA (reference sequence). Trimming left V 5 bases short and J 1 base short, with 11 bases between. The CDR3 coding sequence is TGCAGTGCTCAGGCGCAGGGGAACACCGGGGAGCTGTTTTTT. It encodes CSAQAQGNTGELFF.

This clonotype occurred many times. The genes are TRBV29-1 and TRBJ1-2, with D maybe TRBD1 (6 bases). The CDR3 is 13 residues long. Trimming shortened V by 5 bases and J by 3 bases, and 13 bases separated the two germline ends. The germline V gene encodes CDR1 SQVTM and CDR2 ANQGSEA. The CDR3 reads CSVMIGGDYGYTF. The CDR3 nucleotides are TGCAGCGTTATGATTGGGGGCGACTATGGCTACACCTTC.

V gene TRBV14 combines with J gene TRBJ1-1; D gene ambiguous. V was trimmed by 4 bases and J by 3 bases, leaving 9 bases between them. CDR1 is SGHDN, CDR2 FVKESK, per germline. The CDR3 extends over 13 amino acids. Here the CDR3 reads CASSLLWHTEAFF. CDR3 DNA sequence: TGTGCCAGCAGCCTCCTGTGGCACACTGAAGCTTTCTTT.

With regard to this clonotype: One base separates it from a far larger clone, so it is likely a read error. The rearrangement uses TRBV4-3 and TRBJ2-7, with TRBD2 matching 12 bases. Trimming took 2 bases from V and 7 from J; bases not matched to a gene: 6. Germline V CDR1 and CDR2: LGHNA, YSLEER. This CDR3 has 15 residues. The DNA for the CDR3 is TGCGCCAGCAGCCAACTAGCGGGAGGGCCCAATGAGCAGTACTTC. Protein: CASSQLAGGPNEQYF.

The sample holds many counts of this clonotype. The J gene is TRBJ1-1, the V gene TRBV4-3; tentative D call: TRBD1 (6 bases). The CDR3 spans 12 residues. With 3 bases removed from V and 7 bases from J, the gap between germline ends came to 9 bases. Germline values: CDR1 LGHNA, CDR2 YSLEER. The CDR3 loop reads CASSHSQGEAFF. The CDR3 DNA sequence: TGCGCCAGCAGCCACTCACAGGGTGAAGCTTTCTTT.

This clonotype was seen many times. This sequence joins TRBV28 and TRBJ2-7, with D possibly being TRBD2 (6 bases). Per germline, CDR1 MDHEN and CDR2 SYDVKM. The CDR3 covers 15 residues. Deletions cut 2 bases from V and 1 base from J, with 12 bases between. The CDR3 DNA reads TGTGCCAGCAGTTTAGGGCTAGCGCAATCCTACGAGCAGTACTTC. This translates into CASSLGLAQSYEQYF.

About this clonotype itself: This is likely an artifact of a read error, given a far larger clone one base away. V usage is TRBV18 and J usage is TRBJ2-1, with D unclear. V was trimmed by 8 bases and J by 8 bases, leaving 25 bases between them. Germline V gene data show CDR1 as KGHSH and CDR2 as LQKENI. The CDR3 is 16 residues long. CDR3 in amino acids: CASSKDAAPAYDEQFF. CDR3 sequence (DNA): TGTGCCAGCAGCAAAGATGCCGCCCCGGCGTACGATGAGCAGTTCTTC.

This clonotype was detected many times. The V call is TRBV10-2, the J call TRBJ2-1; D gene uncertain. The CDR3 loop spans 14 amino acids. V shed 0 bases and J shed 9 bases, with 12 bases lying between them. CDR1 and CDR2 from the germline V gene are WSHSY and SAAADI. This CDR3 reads CASSESPNLVEQFF. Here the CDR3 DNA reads TGCGCCAGCAGTGAGTCCCCCAACTTGGTTGAGCAGTTCTTC.

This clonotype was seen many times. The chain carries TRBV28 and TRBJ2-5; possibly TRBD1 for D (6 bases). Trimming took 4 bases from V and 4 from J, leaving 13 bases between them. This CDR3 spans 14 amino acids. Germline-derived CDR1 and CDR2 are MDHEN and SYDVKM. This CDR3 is CASSSQGGGETQYF. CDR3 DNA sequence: TGTGCCAGCAGTTCACAGGGTGGGGGAGAGACCCAGTACTTC. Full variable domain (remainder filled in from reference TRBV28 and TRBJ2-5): DVKVTQSSRYLVKRTGEKVFLECVQDMDHENMFWYRQDPGLGLRLIYFSYDVKMKEKGDIPEGYSVSREKKERFSLILESASTNQTSMYLCASSSQGGGETQYFGPGTRLLVL.

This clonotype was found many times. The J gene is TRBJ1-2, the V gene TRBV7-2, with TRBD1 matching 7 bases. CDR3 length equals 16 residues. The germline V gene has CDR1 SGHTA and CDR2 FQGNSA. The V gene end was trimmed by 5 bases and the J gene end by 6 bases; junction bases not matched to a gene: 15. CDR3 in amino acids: CASSQTPPGQKNGYTF. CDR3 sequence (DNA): TGTGCCAGCAGCCAAACCCCACCGGGACAGAAGAATGGCTACACCTTC.

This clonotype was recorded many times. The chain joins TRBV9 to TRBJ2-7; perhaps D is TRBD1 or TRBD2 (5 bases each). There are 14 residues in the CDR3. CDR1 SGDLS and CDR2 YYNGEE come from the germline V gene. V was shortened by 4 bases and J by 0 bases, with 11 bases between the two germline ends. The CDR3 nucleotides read TGTGCCAGCAGCCCCGGGGCATTCTCCTACGAGCAGTACTTC. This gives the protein CASSPGAFSYEQYF.

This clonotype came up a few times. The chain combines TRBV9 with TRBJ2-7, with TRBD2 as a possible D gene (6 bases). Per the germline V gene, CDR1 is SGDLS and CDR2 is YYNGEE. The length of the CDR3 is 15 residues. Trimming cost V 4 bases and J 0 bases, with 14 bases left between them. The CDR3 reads CASSRSSDSSYEQYF. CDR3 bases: TGTGCCAGCAGCCGCTCTAGCGACAGCTCCTACGAGCAGTACTTC.

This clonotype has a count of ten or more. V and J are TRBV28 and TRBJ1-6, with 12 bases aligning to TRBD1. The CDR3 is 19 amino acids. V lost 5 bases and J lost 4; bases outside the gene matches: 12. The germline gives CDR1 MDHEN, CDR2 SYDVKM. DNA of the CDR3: TGTGCCAGCAGTGAGGGGACAGGGGGCCCCAGAGGATATAATTCACCCCTCCACTTT. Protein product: CASSEGTGGPRGYNSPLHF.

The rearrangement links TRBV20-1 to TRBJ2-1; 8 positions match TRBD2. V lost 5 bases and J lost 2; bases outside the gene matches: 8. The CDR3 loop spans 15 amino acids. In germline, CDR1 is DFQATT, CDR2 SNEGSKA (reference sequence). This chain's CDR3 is CSAYLLADPYNEQFF. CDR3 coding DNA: TGCAGTGCTTACTTACTAGCGGACCCCTACAATGAGCAGTTCTTC.

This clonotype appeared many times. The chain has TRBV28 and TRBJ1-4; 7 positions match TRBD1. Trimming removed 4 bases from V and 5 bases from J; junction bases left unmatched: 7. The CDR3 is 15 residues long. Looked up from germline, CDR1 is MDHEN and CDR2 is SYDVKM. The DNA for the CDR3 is TGTGCCAGCAGTTCCACGGGACAGCGGAATGAAAAACTGTTTTTT. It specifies CASSSTGQRNEKLFF.

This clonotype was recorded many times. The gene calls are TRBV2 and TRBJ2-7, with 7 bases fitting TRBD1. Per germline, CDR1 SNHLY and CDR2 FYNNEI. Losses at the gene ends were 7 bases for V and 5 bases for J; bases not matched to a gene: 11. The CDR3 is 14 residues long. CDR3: CASKKGQMVDEQYF. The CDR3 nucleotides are TGTGCCAGCAAAAAGGGACAGATGGTGGACGAGCAGTACTTC.

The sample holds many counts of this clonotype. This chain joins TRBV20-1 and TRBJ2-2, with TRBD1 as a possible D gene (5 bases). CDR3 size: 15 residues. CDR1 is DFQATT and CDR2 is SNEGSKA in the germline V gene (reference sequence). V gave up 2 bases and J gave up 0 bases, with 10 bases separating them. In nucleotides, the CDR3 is TGCAGTGCTAGACCCGGACATTCGAACACCGGGGAGCTGTTTTTT. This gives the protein CSARPGHSNTGELFF.

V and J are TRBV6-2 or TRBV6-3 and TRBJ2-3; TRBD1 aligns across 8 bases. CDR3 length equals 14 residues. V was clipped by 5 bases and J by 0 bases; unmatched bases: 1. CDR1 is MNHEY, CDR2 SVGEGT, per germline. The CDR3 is CASSGQGSTDTQYF. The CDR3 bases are TGTGCCAGCAGTGGACAGGGCAGCACAGATACGCAGTATTTT.

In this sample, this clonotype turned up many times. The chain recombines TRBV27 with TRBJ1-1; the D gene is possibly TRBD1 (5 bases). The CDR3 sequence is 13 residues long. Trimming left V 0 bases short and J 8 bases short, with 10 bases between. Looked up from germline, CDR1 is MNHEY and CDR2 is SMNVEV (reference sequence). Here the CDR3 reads CASSLSFAGEAFF. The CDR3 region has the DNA TGTGCCAGCAGTTTATCTTTTGCAGGGGAAGCTTTCTTT.

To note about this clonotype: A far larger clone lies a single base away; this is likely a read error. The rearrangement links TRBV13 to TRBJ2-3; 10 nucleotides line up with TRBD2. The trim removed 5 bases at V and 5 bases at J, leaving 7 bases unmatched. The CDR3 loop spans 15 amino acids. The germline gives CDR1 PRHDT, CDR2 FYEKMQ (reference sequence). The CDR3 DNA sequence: TGTGCCAGCAGCGTTTGGACTAGCGGAAGAGATACGCAGTATTTT. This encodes CASSVWTSGRDTQYF.

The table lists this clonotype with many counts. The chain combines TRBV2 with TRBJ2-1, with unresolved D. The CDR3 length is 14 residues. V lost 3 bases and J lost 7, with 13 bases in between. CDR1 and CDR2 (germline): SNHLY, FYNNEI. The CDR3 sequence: CASSESLVLNEQFF. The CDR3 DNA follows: TGTGCCAGCAGTGAGAGTCTAGTCCTGAATGAGCAGTTCTTC.